A selection of T cell receptor beta chains follows, all from one sample in a study of T cell responses to AZD1222 COVID-19 vaccine. This table comes from immunoSEQ multiplex PCR, and its TCRdb copy is limited to in-frame clones, with some not included. Of about 120,000 clones detected, about 92% appear once; the ten largest clones hold about 4.5%. This sample comprised peripheral blood, obtained on day 0 of MenACWY control vaccination. The receptor source for this set is an adult in good health. Each CDR3 is given with its conserved first and last residue. The D gene is left open where the match is weak. Clone size is not always given. Where it is, it says once, few, many or a class for expanded clones.

cdr3_nt cdr3_aa j_call v_call clone_size d_call
TGTGCCAGCAGCTCTCCGGGACTAGCGGGATTCGCGCAGTACTTC CASSSPGLAGFAQYF TRBJ2-7 TRBV7-2 NA TRBD2
TGTGCCAGCAGTGAAATCGGGGACGGGGAGACCCAGTACTTC CASSEIGDGETQYF TRBJ2-5 TRBV2 NA NA
TGTGCCAGCAGTGATGTGGGGCGGGGGGTAACGGGCTCCGGGGAGCTGTTTTTT CASSDVGRGVTGSGELFF TRBJ2-2 TRBV6-1 NA TRBD2
TGTGCCAGCAGCCAAGTCGCCAGAGCAGATACGCAGTATTTT CASSQVARADTQYF TRBJ2-3 TRBV3-1/TRBV3-2 once NA
TGTGCCAGCAGTTTCGGCCTTAGCTCCTATAATTCACCCCTCCACTTT CASSFGLSSYNSPLHF TRBJ1-6 TRBV27 NA NA
TGTGCCAGCAGTGACACCGGGGAGCTGTTTTTT CASSDTGELFF TRBJ2-2 TRBV27 NA NA
TGTGCCAGCTCACCGCAGGGGTTACGTGGTCGAACTAATGAAAAACTGTTTTTT CASSPQGLRGRTNEKLFF TRBJ1-4 TRBV18 few NA
TGTGCCAGCAGCTTGGGGACTAACTACGAGCAGTACTTC CASSLGTNYEQYF TRBJ2-7 TRBV7-3 NA TRBD2
TGTGCCAGCAGCTTATGGGACAAAGAAAATTCACCCCTCCACTTT CASSLWDKENSPLHF TRBJ1-6 TRBV11-2 NA NA
TGTGCCAGCAGCGCCGAGAGGGCTTATGGCTACACCTTC CASSAERAYGYTF TRBJ1-2 TRBV7-8 NA NA
TGTGCCAGCAGTTACGGCCGTATTCTAGGTGAAAAACTGTTTTTT CASSYGRILGEKLFF TRBJ1-4 TRBV6-2/TRBV6-3 NA NA
TGTGCCAGCAGCTTCGGGACAGATACGCAGTATTTT CASSFGTDTQYF TRBJ2-3 TRBV5-4 NA NA
TGTGCCAGCAGTCCCCCGTCCGTGGGAGGAAACACCATATATTTT CASSPPSVGGNTIYF TRBJ1-3 TRBV7-9 NA NA
TGTGCCACCAGCAGAGCCCTGGGGGGGCACACAGATACGCAGTATTTT CATSRALGGHTDTQYF TRBJ2-3 TRBV15 many NA
TGTGCCAGCAGCTTATTGGTAGCTGGTGAGACCCAGTACTTC CASSLLVAGETQYF TRBJ2-5 TRBV7-9 NA NA
TGTGCCTGGAGTGTCGGACAGGCCATTATGAACACTGAAGCTTTCTTT CAWSVGQAIMNTEAFF TRBJ1-1 TRBV30 NA TRBD1
TGCGCCAGCAGCTTGGTGGCAGACAGCTATGGCTACACCTTC CASSLVADSYGYTF TRBJ1-2 TRBV5-1 NA NA
TGTGCCAGCAGCCAAGGGACTAGCGGCCAAGAGACCCAGTACTTC CASSQGTSGQETQYF TRBJ2-5 TRBV3-1/TRBV3-2 NA TRBD2
TGTGCCAGCAGTTTAGGGGGCAACCAAGAGACCCAGTACTTC CASSLGGNQETQYF TRBJ2-5 TRBV28 NA NA
TGTGCCAGCAGCTTTGCGAGTAACTATGGCTACACCTTC CASSFASNYGYTF TRBJ1-2 TRBV7-9 NA NA
TGTGCCAGCAGTGAACGACCGACAGGTTGGAATAGCAATCAGCCCCAGCATTTT CASSERPTGWNSNQPQHF TRBJ1-5 TRBV6-1 NA NA
TGTGCCAGCAGTCCGTCCTCGCGAGGCAATCAGCCCCAGCATTTT CASSPSSRGNQPQHF TRBJ1-5 TRBV6-2/TRBV6-3 few NA
TGTGCCAGCAGCGCGGCCTGGGGAGGACTCGGTAGTTCACCCCTCCACTTT CASSAAWGGLGSSPLHF TRBJ1-6 TRBV7-8 few NA
TGTGCCAGCAGTTCAGGACAGGGGGGCACAGATACGCAGTATTTT CASSSGQGGTDTQYF TRBJ2-3 TRBV6-6 NA TRBD1
TGTGCCAGCAGCCCGCCGACGGGCGGAGTCGGGGACAATGAGCAGTTCTTC CASSPPTGGVGDNEQFF TRBJ2-1 TRBV3-1/TRBV3-2 NA NA
TGTGCCACCACTCAGGGGGCATCAATGAACACTGAAGCTTTCTTT CATTQGASMNTEAFF TRBJ1-1 TRBV15 NA TRBD1
TGCGCCAGCAGCCAAGCCGGAGGAGCAGATACGCAGTATTTT CASSQAGGADTQYF TRBJ2-3 TRBV4-1 NA NA
TGTGCCAGCAGGGCGACAAGCACAGATACGCAGTATTTT CASRATSTDTQYF TRBJ2-3 TRBV7-9 NA NA
TGTGCCAGCAGCTCACAGGGATCGGACTACGAGCAGTACTTC CASSSQGSDYEQYF TRBJ2-7 TRBV5-5 NA NA
TGTGCCAGCAGCTTCGCCGGGGTGGCCATTCAGTACTTC CASSFAGVAIQYF TRBJ2-4 TRBV5-8 NA NA
TGTGCCAGCAGTTTCGGAGGGGCTGGCAATCAGCCCCAGCATTTT CASSFGGAGNQPQHF TRBJ1-5 TRBV28 NA NA
TGTGCCAGCAGCCCAACAGGGAGCTCCTATAATTCACCCCTCCACTTT CASSPTGSSYNSPLHF TRBJ1-6 TRBV7-9 NA NA
TGCAGCGTCGTCAGCTCCTACGAGCAGTACTTC CSVVSSYEQYF TRBJ2-7 TRBV29-1 once NA
TGTGCCAGCAGTTACCTGAAGGTAGGGCACAGGGACCAGCCCCAGCATTTT CASSYLKVGHRDQPQHF TRBJ1-5 TRBV6-2/TRBV6-3 NA NA
TGTGCCAGCAGCTCGGGACTAGGAGGGGCAGATACGCAGTATTTT CASSSGLGGADTQYF TRBJ2-3 TRBV7-2 NA TRBD2
TGTGCTAGTGGACCGATAACGGGGGGGCGAGAGACCCAGTACTTC CASGPITGGRETQYF TRBJ2-5 TRBV12-5 NA TRBD2
TGTGCCAGCAGCACCGGGACACCAAACTATGGCTACACCTTC CASSTGTPNYGYTF TRBJ1-2 TRBV28 NA NA
TGCGCCAGCAGCCACTACAGGGGGTCCAGGTTGGATGAGCAGTTCTTC CASSHYRGSRLDEQFF TRBJ2-1 TRBV4-3 NA TRBD1
TGTGCCAGCAGTGAACGTACAGGACTAAGCTCTGGAAACACCATATATTTT CASSERTGLSSGNTIYF TRBJ1-3 TRBV6-1 NA NA
TGTGCCAGCAGCCCCGGGCGAGAGACCCAGTACTTC CASSPGRETQYF TRBJ2-5 TRBV7-2 NA NA
TGTGCCAGCAGCTTGGGGATGGCAGTTCTTTCTGGAAACACCATATATTTT CASSLGMAVLSGNTIYF TRBJ1-3 TRBV5-5 NA NA
TGCGCCAGCCGCGTGGTAGCGGGGGTTAGCACAGATACGCAGTATTTT CASRVVAGVSTDTQYF TRBJ2-3 TRBV5-1 NA TRBD2
TGTGCCAGTACAGCCGGGACCGCCACTGAAGCTTTCTTT CASTAGTATEAFF TRBJ1-1 TRBV19 once NA
TGTGCCTGGAACAGAGACAGGGAGACCGGGGAGCTGTTTTTT CAWNRDRETGELFF TRBJ2-2 TRBV30 NA TRBD1
TGTGCCAGCAGTTCCCCAGGGGGCAACTATGGCTACACCTTC CASSSPGGNYGYTF TRBJ1-2 TRBV6-7 NA TRBD1
TGTGCCAGCAGCACCGACAGGGGAGCACATACGCAGTATTTT CASSTDRGAHTQYF TRBJ2-3 TRBV5-6 NA TRBD1
TGTGCCAGCAGCTTCCCCTCCCAGACAGGGTGGGGCCCAGATACGCAGTATTTT CASSFPSQTGWGPDTQYF TRBJ2-3 TRBV5-4 NA TRBD1
TGTGCCAGCAGCTTAGGACAGCTTAACACTGAAGCTTTCTTT CASSLGQLNTEAFF TRBJ1-1 TRBV13 NA NA
TGTGCCAGCAGCCCCGGGGCAGCCGCGTCGGGAAACACCATATATTTT CASSPGAAASGNTIYF TRBJ1-3 TRBV28 NA NA
TGCGCCAGCAGCTTGGAATTTGGACAGGTGGACACTGAAGCTTTCTTT CASSLEFGQVDTEAFF TRBJ1-1 TRBV5-1 once TRBD1
TGTGCCACCAGTGAGACAGGGGGCGGTCAGCCCCAGCATTTT CATSETGGGQPQHF TRBJ1-5 TRBV24-1 NA TRBD1
TGCGCCAGCAGCTTCGACCTAGCGGGGGGATTCTACAATGAGCAGTTCTTC CASSFDLAGGFYNEQFF TRBJ2-1 TRBV5-1 NA TRBD2
TGTGCCACCAGTGACGTAGCGGGGGCGAACTACAATGAGCAGTTCTTC CATSDVAGANYNEQFF TRBJ2-1 TRBV24-1 once TRBD2
TGTGCCAGCAGCTCAGGGACAAGAGGAGTTGGAGAGACCCAGTACTTC CASSSGTRGVGETQYF TRBJ2-5 TRBV7-9 NA NA